These T cell receptor beta chains were read from a single sample in a study of shared clonotypes between healthy human individuals. TCRdb's copy holds only in-frame clones and misses some; the assay was immunoSEQ multiplex PCR. The sample records 2 million to 2.5 million clones, more than 90% being singletons. Sequenced material: naive CD4+ T cells sorted from blood. Every receptor here comes from a man aged 18 to 35 in good health. CDR3s include the opening cysteine and the closing phenylalanine or tryptophan. A D gene is named only where the DNA matches it firmly. Some rows have no size entry. The others give once, few or many, or a class for an expanded clone.

TRBD1	TRBV2	-	TRBJ1-6	TGTGCCAGCAGTGGACAGGGGAATTCACCCCTCCACTTT	CASSGQGNSPLHF
-	TRBV13	-	TRBJ1-1	TGTGCCAGCGTGGGCCCCTTGAGTACTGAAGCTTTCTTT	CASVGPLSTEAFF
-	TRBV27	-	TRBJ2-7	TGTGCCAGCAGCTCTCATTCTAGGGACGAGCAGTACTTC	CASSSHSRDEQYF
-	TRBV7-2	once	TRBJ2-3	TGTGCCAGCAGCTTAGGAGTTACGCAGTATTTT	CASSLGVTQYF
TRBD2	TRBV6-6	-	TRBJ2-3	TGTGCCAGCAGTTCTGCGGGACTAGCATCAGATACGCAGTATTTT	CASSSAGLASDTQYF
-	TRBV18	once	TRBJ2-1	TGTGCCAGCTCACCGGGACCCTCCTACAATGAGCAGTTCTTC	CASSPGPSYNEQFF
-	TRBV4-3	-	TRBJ1-2	TGCGCCAGCAGCCAAGATCCCGGTTATGGCTACACCTTC	CASSQDPGYGYTF
-	TRBV11-2	-	TRBJ1-2	TGTGCCAGCAGCGTCGGCAGGGCCAACTATGGCTACACCTTC	CASSVGRANYGYTF
TRBD1	TRBV18	once	TRBJ2-5	TGTGCCAGCTCACCTGACAGGGTCGCAGAGACCCAGTACTTC	CASSPDRVAETQYF
-	TRBV7-2	-	TRBJ1-2	TGTGCCAGCAGCTTGGAGGGGAATGGCTACACCTTC	CASSLEGNGYTF
TRBD2	TRBV7-2	-	TRBJ2-1	TGTGCCAGCAGCCTGACGACTAGCGGGAGCCGAAATGAGCAGTTCTTC	CASSLTTSGSRNEQFF
-	TRBV6-5	-	TRBJ2-7	TGTGCCAGCAGTTACGTGGCGGGCACCTACGAGCAGTACTTC	CASSYVAGTYEQYF
-	TRBV9	-	TRBJ1-2	TGTGCCAGCAGCGTAGATTCGTACTATGGCTACACCTTC	CASSVDSYYGYTF
TRBD1	TRBV7-9	-	TRBJ1-2	TGTGCCAGCAGCTTACAGGGGGCGCGTGGCTACACCTTC	CASSLQGARGYTF
TRBD2	TRBV6-5	-	TRBJ2-7	TGTGCCAGTGGGAGCCGGACTAGCGGATCCTACGAGCAGTACTTC	CASGSRTSGSYEQYF
-	TRBV10-1	-	TRBJ1-1	TGCGCCAGCTCCCTCGGGGTTAACACTGAAGCTTTCTTT	CASSLGVNTEAFF
-	TRBV4-2	-	TRBJ1-3	TGTGCCAGCAGCCAATCCCCCTGGAGCTCTGGAAACACCATATATTTT	CASSQSPWSSGNTIYF
-	TRBV10-3	-	TRBJ2-3	TGTGCCATCCAACGCCGGGAGCAGGCAGATACGCAGTATTTT	CAIQRREQADTQYF
-	TRBV19	once	TRBJ1-3	TGTGCCAGTATGACAGTCGGGCAGGGAAGGGTCATATATTTT	CASMTVGQGRVIYF
-	TRBV25-1	-	TRBJ2-3	TGTGCCAGCAGCCAGCAGGGCCGACCAGATACGCAGTATTTT	CASSQQGRPDTQYF
-	TRBV19	-	TRBJ1-5	TGTGCCAGTAGTATAGGCACAGGGCCGAGCAATCAGCCCCAGCATTTT	CASSIGTGPSNQPQHF
-	TRBV7-3	-	TRBJ2-3	TGTGCCAGCAGCTTAACGGGGGGTAATACGCAGTATTTT	CASSLTGGNTQYF
TRBD1	TRBV6-6	-	TRBJ1-6	TGTGCCAGCAGTGAGACAGGGAACGGAACACCCCTCCACTTT	CASSETGNGTPLHF
TRBD2	TRBV11-2	-	TRBJ2-2	TGTGCCAGCAGCTTGGGTCTCGGGACTAGCCGCACCGGGGAGCTGTTTTTT	CASSLGLGTSRTGELFF
TRBD1	TRBV11-2	once	TRBJ1-1	TGTGCCAGCAGCTTAGCGGGACAGACGAACACTGAAGCTTTCTTT	CASSLAGQTNTEAFF
TRBD2	TRBV28	-	TRBJ2-1	TGTGCCAGCAGTCTCCACCCGACTAGCGGGGGGGCAGATGAGCAGTTCTTC	CASSLHPTSGGADEQFF
-	TRBV27	-	TRBJ1-6	TGTGCCAGCCAAGGAGGGGGTTTGGGAAATTCACCCCTCCACTTT	CASQGGGLGNSPLHF
-	TRBV4-1	once	TRBJ1-5	TGCGCCAGCAGTCTAGACAGAAGAAGCAATCAGCCCCAGCATTTT	CASSLDRRSNQPQHF
-	TRBV6-1	-	TRBJ1-1	TGTGCCAGCAGTGAATACAGGTCCTTGAACACTGAAGCTTTCTTT	CASSEYRSLNTEAFF
-	TRBV18	once	TRBJ2-7	TGTGCCAGCTCACCGCTAGCAGGAGGCCACGAGCAGTACTTC	CASSPLAGGHEQYF
-	TRBV27	-	TRBJ2-3	TGTGCCAGCAGTTTAACCCTGCCGGTAGATACGCAGTATTTT	CASSLTLPVDTQYF
-	TRBV15	-	TRBJ1-2	TGTGCCACCAGCAGTTCAGGGTATGGCTACACCTTC	CATSSSGYGYTF
TRBD2	TRBV6-1	-	TRBJ2-1	TGTGCCAGCACCCGGACTAGCGGGGGAAAAAATGAGCAGTTCTTC	CASTRTSGGKNEQFF
-	TRBV20-1	once	TRBJ1-1	TGCAGTGCACCAAAAAGTACTGAAGCTTTCTTT	CSAPKSTEAFF
-	TRBV19	-	TRBJ2-2	TGTGCCAGTAGAGTAGCCTGGGGCGGGGAGCTGTTTTTT	CASRVAWGGELFF
-	TRBV18	-	TRBJ2-7	TGTGCCAGCTCATCTCCTTCGGCAGGGCCGTACTTC	CASSSPSAGPYF
TRBD1	TRBV18	-	TRBJ1-6	TGTGCCAGCTCCCTCGACAGGGGAGGTTCACCCCTCCACTTT	CASSLDRGGSPLHF
TRBD2	TRBV28	-	TRBJ2-1	TGTGCCAGCAGACTTCGGGGGGCCTACAATGAGCAGTTCTTC	CASRLRGAYNEQFF
-	TRBV2	-	TRBJ1-2	TGTGCCAGCAGTGAACAGTTTGGCTACACCTTC	CASSEQFGYTF
-	TRBV6-5	-	TRBJ2-2	TGTGCCAGCAGTTACCCTCGGCTGGGGGAGCTGTTTTTT	CASSYPRLGELFF
-	TRBV7-2	once	TRBJ2-3	TGTGCCAGCAGCTTAGGCGGACGGCGAAATACAGATACGCAGTATTTT	CASSLGGRRNTDTQYF
-	TRBV28	-	TRBJ1-2	TGTGCCAGCAGTTTTCCAGGGCATGGCTACACCTTC	CASSFPGHGYTF
-	TRBV4-1	-	TRBJ2-7	TGCGCCAGCAGCCAAGATGTGGCGGGAAAGTCCCTTTTGTACGAGCAGTACTTC	CASSQDVAGKSLLYEQYF
-	TRBV5-5	-	TRBJ1-2	TGTGCCAGCAGACCCCGGGGGGCTAACTATGGCTACACCTTC	CASRPRGANYGYTF
TRBD2	TRBV6-1	-	TRBJ2-2	TGTGCCAGCAGTGGGCTAGCGGGGCGCACCGGGGAGCTGTTTTTT	CASSGLAGRTGELFF
-	TRBV18	-	TRBJ2-2	TGTGCCAGCTCAATTGCGGACCTACCTAACACCGGGGAGCTGTTTTTT	CASSIADLPNTGELFF
-	TRBV11-2	-	TRBJ2-2	TGTGCCAGCAGCCGGGACGGGGACACCGGGGAGCTGTTTTTT	CASSRDGDTGELFF
-	TRBV19	-	TRBJ1-1	TGTGCCAGTAGTCCCCCCCGGCCGGCTCCAGAAGCTTTCTTT	CASSPPRPAPEAFF
-	TRBV28	-	TRBJ2-7	TGTGCCAGCAGCTTGGCACCTGGAGCCTACGAGCAGTACTTC	CASSLAPGAYEQYF